The TCR beta chain under discussion was sequenced for a study of response to subunit inactivated influenza vaccine. This clonotype occurred many times. Its antigen is as yet unknown. TCRdb ran MiXCR on the RT-PCR reads and lists one entry per CDR3 protein. The sample shows 500,000 to 650,000 distinct CDR3 sequences, roughly 8.2% of them seen only once. In germline, CDR1 is DFQATT, CDR2 SNEGSKA (reference sequence). The CDR3 spans 13 residues. V lost 6 bases to trimming and J lost 1 base, with 12 bases between them. General observations from the study: There was a suggestion from the authors that each seasonal influenza vaccination recruits few new T cells.

This sample comprised PBMCs from blood, obtained 23 months after vaccination. The sequence derives from a man aged 45 to 70 who received an inactivated influenza vaccine. The chain combines TRBV20-1 with TRBJ2-5; D is possibly TRBD1 or TRBD2 (5 bases each). In nucleotides, the CDR3 is TGCAGTGCCACCGGGACGGCCCAAGAGACCCAGTACTTC. Translated: CSATGTAQETQYF.